The clone carrying this T cell receptor beta chain was seen more than once but under ten times. No antigen is known for it. The sample is drawn from a study of beta chain features in type 1 diabetes. The study's findings and limits: A cDNA-based sequencing approach could over-represent cells with high TCR expression.

CDR3 length: 16 amino acids. V lost 3 bases, J lost 11 bases, and 14 bases stayed unmatched. The germline V gene has CDR1 LGHNA and CDR2 YNFKEQ. Expressed TCRB transcripts were sequenced because the entire RNA isolate underwent reverse transcription. The repertoire was sequenced with immunoSEQ multiplex PCR; TCRdb's copy has only in-frame clones and lacks some. This sample has hundreds of thousands of clones, with roughly 11% found just once. V and J are TRBV4-2 and TRBJ2-1; 9 bases are shared with TRBD1. Sample: naive CD4+ T cells from blood. This TCR derives from a woman aged 30 to 39 in good health. This CDR3 is CASSQLTGTGNYQQFF. The CDR3 bases are TGTGCCAGCAGCCAGCTGACCGGGACAGGGAATTATCAGCAGTTCTTC.